This T cell receptor beta chain was sequenced during a study of blood T cell repertoires in COVID-19. Turning to the study itself: From the United States, Italy and Spain came samples of acute and convalescent COVID-19. T cells, B-cell-depleted T cells, or PBMCs supplied cDNA or gDNA.

Germline CDR1 reads KGHSH; CDR2 reads LQKENI. The CDR3 spans 13 residues. Trimming left V 3 bases short and J 0 bases short, with 4 bases between. As originally analysed: Amplified reference gene primers provided the basis for estimating nucleated cell counts. The method was immunoSEQ multiplex PCR; TCRdb's version includes in-frame clones alone and lacks a portion of them. V and J calls and clone size are as listed in that table; D and trimming were resolved from the DNA. The table has 150,000 or so clones, around 84% seen once. This sequence originates from a man aged 55 to 70 with active or convalescent COVID-19. Source material: peripheral blood. V gene TRBV18 combines with J gene TRBJ2-3; D unresolved. The CDR3 loop reads CASSPTSTDTQYF. The CDR3 bases are TGTGCCAGCTCACCCACTAGCACAGATACGCAGTATTTT.